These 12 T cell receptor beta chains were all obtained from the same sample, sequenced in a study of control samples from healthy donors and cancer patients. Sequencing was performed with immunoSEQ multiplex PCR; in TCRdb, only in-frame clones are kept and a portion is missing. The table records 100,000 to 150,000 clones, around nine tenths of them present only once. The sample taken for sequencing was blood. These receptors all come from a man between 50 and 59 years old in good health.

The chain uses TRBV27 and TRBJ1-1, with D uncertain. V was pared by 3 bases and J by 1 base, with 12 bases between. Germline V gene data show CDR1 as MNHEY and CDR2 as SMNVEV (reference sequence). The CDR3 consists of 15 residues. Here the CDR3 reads CASSLWGYKNTEAFF. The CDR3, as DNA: TGTGCCAGCAGTTTGTGGGGTTACAAGAACACTGAAGCTTTCTTT.

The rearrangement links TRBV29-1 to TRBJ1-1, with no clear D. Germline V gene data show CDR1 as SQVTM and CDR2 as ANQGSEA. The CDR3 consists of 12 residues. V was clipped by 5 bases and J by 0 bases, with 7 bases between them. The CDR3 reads CSVRELNTEAFF. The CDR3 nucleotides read TGCAGCGTTAGGGAACTGAACACTGAAGCTTTCTTT.

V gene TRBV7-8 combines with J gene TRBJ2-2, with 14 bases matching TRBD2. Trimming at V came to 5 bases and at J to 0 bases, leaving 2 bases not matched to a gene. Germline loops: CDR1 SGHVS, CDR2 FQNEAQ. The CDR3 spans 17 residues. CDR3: CASSLGLAGANTGELFF. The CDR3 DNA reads TGTGCCAGCAGCCTGGGACTAGCGGGGGCGAACACCGGGGAGCTGTTTTTT.

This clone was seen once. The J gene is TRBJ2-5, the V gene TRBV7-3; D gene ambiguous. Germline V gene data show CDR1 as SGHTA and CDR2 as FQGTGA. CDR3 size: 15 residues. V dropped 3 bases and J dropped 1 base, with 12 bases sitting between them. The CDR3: CASSLYGSSQETQYF. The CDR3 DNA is TGTGCCAGCAGCTTGTACGGATCCAGCCAAGAGACCCAGTACTTC.

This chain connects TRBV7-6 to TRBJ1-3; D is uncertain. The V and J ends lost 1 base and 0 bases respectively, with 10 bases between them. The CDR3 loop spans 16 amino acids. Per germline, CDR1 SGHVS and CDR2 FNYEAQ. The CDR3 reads CASSLERANSGNTIYF. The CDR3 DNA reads TGTGCCAGCAGCTTAGAGAGAGCCAACTCTGGAAACACCATATATTTT. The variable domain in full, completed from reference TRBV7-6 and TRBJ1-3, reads GAGVSQSPRYKVTKRGQDVALRCDPISGHVSLYWYRQALGQGPEFLTYFNYEAQQDKSGLPNDRFSAERPEGSISTLTIQRTEQRDSAMYRCASSLERANSGNTIYFGEGSWLTVV.

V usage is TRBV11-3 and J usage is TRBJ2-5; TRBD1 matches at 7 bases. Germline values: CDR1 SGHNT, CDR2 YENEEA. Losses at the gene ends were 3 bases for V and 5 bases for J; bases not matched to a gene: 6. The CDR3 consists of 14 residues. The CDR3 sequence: CASSLGQGEETQYF. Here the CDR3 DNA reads TGTGCCAGCAGCTTGGGCCAGGGGGAGGAGACCCAGTACTTC.

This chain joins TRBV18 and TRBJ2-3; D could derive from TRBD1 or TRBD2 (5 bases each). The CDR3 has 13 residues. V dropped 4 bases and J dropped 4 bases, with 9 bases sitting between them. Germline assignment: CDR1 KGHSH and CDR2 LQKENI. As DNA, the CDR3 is TGTGCCAGCTCACGGGGGACGGCAGATACGCAGTATTTT. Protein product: CASSRGTADTQYF.

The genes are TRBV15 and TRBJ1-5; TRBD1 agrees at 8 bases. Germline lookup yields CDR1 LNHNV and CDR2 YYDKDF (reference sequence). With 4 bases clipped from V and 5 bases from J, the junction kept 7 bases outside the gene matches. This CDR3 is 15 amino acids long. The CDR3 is CATSNRTGNYQPQHF. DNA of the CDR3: TGTGCCACCAGCAACCGGACAGGGAACTATCAGCCCCAGCATTTT.

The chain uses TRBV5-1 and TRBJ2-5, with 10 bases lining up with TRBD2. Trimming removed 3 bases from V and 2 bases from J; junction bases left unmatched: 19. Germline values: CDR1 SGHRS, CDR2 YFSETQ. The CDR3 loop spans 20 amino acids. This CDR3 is CASSSAAGSGGAIAQETQYF. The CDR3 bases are TGCGCCAGCAGCTCGGCCGCGGGGAGCGGGGGGGCCATCGCTCAAGAGACCCAGTACTTC. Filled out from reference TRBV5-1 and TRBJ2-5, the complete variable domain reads KAGVTQTPRYLIKTRGQQVTLSCSPISGHRSVSWYQQTPGQGLQFLFEYFSETQRNKGNFPGRFSGRQFSNSRSEMNVSTLELGDSALYLCASSSAAGSGGAIAQETQYFGPGTRLLVL.

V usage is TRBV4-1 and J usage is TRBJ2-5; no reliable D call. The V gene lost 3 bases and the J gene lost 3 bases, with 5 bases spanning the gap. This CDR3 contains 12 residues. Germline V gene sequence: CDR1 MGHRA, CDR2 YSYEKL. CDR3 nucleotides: TGCGCCAGCAGCCACTCTAAAGAGACCCAGTACTTC. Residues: CASSHSKETQYF.

Here the CDR3 reads CASSQFAGAATGELFF. DNA of the CDR3: TGTGCCAGTAGTCAGTTCGCGGGGGCTGCGACCGGGGAGCTGTTTTTT. The rearrangement uses TRBV19 and TRBJ2-2; TRBD2 might be the D (7 bases). The CDR3 is 16 amino acids. Deletions cut 5 bases from V and 5 bases from J, with 18 bases between. Germline loops: CDR1 LNHDA, CDR2 SQIVND (reference sequence).

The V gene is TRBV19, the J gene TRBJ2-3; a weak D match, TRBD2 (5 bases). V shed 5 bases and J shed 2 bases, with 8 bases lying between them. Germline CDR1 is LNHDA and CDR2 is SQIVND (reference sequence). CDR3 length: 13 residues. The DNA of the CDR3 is TGTGCCAGTAGTGGACTGCTCACAGATACGCAGTATTTT. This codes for CASSGLLTDTQYF.